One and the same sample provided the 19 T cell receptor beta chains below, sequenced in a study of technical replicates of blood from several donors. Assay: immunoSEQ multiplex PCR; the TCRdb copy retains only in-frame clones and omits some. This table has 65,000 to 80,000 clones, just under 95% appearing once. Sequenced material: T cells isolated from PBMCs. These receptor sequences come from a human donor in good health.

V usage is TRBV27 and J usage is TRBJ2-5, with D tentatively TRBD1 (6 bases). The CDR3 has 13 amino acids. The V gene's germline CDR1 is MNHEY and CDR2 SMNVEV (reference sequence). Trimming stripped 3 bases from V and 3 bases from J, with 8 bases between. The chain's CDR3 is CASSLDSEETQYF. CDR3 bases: TGTGCCAGCAGTTTGGACAGCGAAGAGACCCAGTACTTC.

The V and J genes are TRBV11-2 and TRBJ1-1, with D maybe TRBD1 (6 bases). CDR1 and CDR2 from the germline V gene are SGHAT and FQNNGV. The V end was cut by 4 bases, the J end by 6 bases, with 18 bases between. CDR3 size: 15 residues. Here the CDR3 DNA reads TGTGCCAGCAGCTACGGCTATTCAGGGGTCCCTGAAGCTTTCTTT. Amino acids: CASSYGYSGVPEAFF. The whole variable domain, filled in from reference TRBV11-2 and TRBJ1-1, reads EAGVAQSPRYKIIEKRQSVAFWCNPISGHATLYWYQQILGQGPKLLIQFQNNGVVDDSQLPKDRFSAERLKGVDSTLKIQPAKLEDSAVYLCASSYGYSGVPEAFFGQGTRLTVV.

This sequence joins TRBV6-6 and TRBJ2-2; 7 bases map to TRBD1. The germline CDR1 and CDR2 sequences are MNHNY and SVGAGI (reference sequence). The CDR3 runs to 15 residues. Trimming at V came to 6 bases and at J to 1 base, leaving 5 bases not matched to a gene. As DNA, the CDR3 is TGTGCCAGCAGCCCCCGGGACAGGAACACCGGGGAGCTGTTTTTT. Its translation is CASSPRDRNTGELFF.

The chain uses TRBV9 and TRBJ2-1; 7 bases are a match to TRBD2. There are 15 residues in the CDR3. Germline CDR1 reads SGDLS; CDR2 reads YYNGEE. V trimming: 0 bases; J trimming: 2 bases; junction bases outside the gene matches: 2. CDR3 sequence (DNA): TGTGCCAGCAGCGTAGGGGGGGGGACCTACAATGAGCAGTTCTTC. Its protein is CASSVGGGTYNEQFF.

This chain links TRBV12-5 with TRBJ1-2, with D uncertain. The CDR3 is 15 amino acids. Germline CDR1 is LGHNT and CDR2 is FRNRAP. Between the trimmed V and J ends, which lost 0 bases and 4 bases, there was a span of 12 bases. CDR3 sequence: CASGLVRGVLYGYTF. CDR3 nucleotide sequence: TGTGCTAGTGGTTTGGTACGCGGAGTCCTCTATGGCTACACCTTC. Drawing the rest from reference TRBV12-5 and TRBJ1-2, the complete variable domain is DARVTQTPRHKVTEMGQEVTMRCQPILGHNTVFWYRQTMMQGLELLAYFRNRAPLDDSGMPKDRFSAEMPDATLATLKIQPSEPRDSAVYFCASGLVRGVLYGYTFGSGTRLTVV.

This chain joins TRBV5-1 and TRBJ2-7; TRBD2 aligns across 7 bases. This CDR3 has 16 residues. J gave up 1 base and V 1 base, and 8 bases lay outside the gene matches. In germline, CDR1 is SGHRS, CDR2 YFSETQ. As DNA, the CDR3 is TGCGCCAGCAGCTTGCGACTAGCCGAACTTTCCTACGAGCAGTACTTC. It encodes CASSLRLAELSYEQYF.

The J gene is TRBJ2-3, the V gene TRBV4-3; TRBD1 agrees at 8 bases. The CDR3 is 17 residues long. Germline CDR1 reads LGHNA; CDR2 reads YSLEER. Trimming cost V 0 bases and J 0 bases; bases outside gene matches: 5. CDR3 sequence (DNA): TGCGCCAGCAGCCAAGATCACAGGGGGGCTAGCACAGATACGCAGTATTTT. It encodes CASSQDHRGASTDTQYF.

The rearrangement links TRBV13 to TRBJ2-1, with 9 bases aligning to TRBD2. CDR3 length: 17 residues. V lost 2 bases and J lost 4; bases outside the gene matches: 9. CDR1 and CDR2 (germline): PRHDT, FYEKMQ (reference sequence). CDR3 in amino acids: CASSLTPSAGGYNEQFF. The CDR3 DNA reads TGTGCCAGCAGCTTAACCCCCTCGGCGGGAGGGTACAATGAGCAGTTCTTC.

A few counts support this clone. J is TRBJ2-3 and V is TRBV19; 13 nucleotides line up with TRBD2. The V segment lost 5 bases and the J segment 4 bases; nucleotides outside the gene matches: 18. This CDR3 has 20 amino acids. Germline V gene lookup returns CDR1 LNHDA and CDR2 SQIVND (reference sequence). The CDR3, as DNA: TGTGCCAGTAGTTCTCCGGGACTAGCGGGATTAAAGCACACGGCAGATACGCAGTATTTT. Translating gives CASSSPGLAGLKHTADTQYF. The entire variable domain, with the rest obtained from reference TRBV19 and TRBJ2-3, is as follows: DGGITQSPKYLFRKEGQNVTLSCEQNLNHDAMYWYRQDPGQGLRLIYYSQIVNDFQKGDIAEGYSVSREKKESFPLTVTSAQKNPTAFYLCASSSPGLAGLKHTADTQYFGPGTRLTVL.

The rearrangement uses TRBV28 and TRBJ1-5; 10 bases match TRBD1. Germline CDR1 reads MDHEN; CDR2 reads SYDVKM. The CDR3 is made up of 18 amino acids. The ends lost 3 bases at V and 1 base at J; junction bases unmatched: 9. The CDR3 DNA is TGTGCCAGCAGTTTTTGGACAGGGGGTCGGGAAAGCAATCAGCCCCAGCATTTT. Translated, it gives CASSFWTGGRESNQPQHF.

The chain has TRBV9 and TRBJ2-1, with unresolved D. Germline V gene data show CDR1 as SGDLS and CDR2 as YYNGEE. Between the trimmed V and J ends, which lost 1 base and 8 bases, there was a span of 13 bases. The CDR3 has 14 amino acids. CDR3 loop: CASSVLNAGDEQFF. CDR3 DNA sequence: TGTGCCAGCAGCGTATTGAACGCCGGAGATGAGCAGTTCTTC.

This CDR3 is CASSTRQGGYEQYF. CDR3 in DNA: TGTGCCAGTAGTACGAGACAGGGGGGGTACGAGCAGTACTTC. The rearrangement joins TRBV19 to TRBJ2-7, with 9 positions matching TRBD1. This CDR3 is 14 amino acids long. In germline, CDR1 is LNHDA, CDR2 SQIVND (reference sequence). Trimming took 4 bases from V and 4 from J; bases not matched to a gene: 5.

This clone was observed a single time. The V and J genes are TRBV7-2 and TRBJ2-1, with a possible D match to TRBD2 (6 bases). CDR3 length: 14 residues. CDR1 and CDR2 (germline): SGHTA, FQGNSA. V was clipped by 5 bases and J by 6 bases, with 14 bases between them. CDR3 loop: CASSQISGSNEQFF. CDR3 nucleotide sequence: TGTGCCAGCAGCCAGATTAGCGGATCCAATGAGCAGTTCTTC.

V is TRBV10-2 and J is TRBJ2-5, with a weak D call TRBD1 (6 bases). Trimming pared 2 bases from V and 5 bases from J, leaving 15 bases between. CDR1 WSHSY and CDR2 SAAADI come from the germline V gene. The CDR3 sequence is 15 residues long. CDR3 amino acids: CASSEPGQIRETQYF. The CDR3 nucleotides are TGCGCCAGCAGTGAGCCGGGACAAATCCGGGAGACCCAGTACTTC.

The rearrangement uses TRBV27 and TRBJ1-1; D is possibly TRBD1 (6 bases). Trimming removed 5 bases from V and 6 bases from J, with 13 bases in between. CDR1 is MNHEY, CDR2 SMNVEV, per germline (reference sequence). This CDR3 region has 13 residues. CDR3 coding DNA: TGTGCCAGCAGTACGGGGGGGGCCTCTGAAGCTTTCTTT. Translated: CASSTGGASEAFF.

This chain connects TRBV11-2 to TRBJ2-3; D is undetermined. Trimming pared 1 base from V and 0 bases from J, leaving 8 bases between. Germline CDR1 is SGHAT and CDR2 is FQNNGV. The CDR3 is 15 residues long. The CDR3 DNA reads TGTGCCAGCAGCTTAGGTGAAGCAAGCACAGATACGCAGTATTTT. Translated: CASSLGEASTDTQYF.

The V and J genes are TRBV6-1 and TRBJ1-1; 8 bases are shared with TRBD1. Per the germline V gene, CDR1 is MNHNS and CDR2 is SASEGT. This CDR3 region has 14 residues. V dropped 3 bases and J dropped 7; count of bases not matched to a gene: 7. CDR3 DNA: TGTGCCAGCAGTGAGGACAGGGAATTCAATGAAGCTTTCTTT. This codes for CASSEDREFNEAFF.

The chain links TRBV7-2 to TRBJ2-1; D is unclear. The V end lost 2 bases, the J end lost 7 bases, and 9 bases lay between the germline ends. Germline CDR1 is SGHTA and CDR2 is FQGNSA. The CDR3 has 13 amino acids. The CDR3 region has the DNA TGTGCCAGCAGCTTAATCAACGGGAATGAGCAGTTCTTC. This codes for CASSLINGNEQFF.

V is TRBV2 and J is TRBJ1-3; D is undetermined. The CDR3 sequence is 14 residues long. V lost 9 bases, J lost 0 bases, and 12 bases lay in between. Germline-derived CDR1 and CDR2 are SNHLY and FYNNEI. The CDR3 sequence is CARDEAISGNTIYF. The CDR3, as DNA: TGTGCCAGGGATGAGGCGATCTCTGGAAACACCATATATTTT.